Below are 11 T cell receptor beta chains sequenced from a single sample in a study of CD8 T cells in ankylosing spondylitis. From the 5' RACE reads, TCRdb called clonotypes with MiXCR, one entry per CDR3 protein. The table shows under 250,000 distinct CDR3 sequences, with roughly 32% occurring only once. Sequenced: blood, either unsorted or a sorted T cell fraction (not recorded which). These receptors all come from a male donor with ankylosing spondylitis or in good health (not recorded which).

V is TRBV24-1 and J is TRBJ2-7, with 7 bases identical to TRBD1. Germline values: CDR1 KGHDR, CDR2 SFDVKD. Losses at the gene ends were 3 bases for V and 10 bases for J; bases not matched to a gene: 8. This CDR3 has 13 residues. In DNA form, the CDR3 reads TGTGCCACCAGTGATCCATCGACAGGGATACAGTACTTC. Translated, it gives CATSDPSTGIQYF.

The J gene is TRBJ2-5, the V gene TRBV20-1, with 10 bases lining up with TRBD2. The CDR3 sequence is 17 residues long. CDR1 DFQATT and CDR2 SNEGSKA come from the germline V gene (reference sequence). V shed 1 base and J 2 bases; nucleotides not matched to a gene: 10. CDR3: CSARGLGLAGVQETQYF. The CDR3 nucleotides read TGCAGTGCTAGAGGGCTCGGGCTAGCGGGGGTTCAAGAGACCCAGTACTTC.

The chain is built from TRBV20-1 and TRBJ2-7; D is perhaps TRBD1 (6 bases). Deletions cut 0 bases from V and 0 bases from J, with 15 bases between. This CDR3 spans 16 amino acids. Looked up from germline, CDR1 is DFQATT and CDR2 is SNEGSKA (reference sequence). This chain's CDR3 is CSARDLVGALSYEQYF. In nucleotides, the CDR3 is TGCAGTGCTAGAGATCTGGTGGGGGCCCTCTCCTACGAGCAGTACTTC.

This clonotype was detected only a few times. This chain connects TRBV20-1 to TRBJ1-1; unclear D gene. The CDR3 covers 15 residues. The V end was cut by 6 bases, the J end by 1 base, with 18 bases between. The germline V gene encodes CDR1 DFQATT and CDR2 SNEGSKA (reference sequence). The DNA for the CDR3 is TGCAGTGCCTTCGCCGGAACAAAACCGAACACTGAAGCTTTCTTT. Encoded protein: CSAFAGTKPNTEAFF.

The chain links TRBV7-2 to TRBJ2-1, with D possibly TRBD1 on 6 matching bases. V gave up 5 bases and J gave up 2 bases, with 13 bases separating them. The CDR3 totals 15 residues. Germline V gives CDR1 SGHTA, CDR2 FQGNSA. The CDR3 region has the DNA TGTGCCAGCAGCCTACGACAGGCGGCCTACAATGAGCAGTTCTTC. The encoded protein is CASSLRQAAYNEQFF. Drawing the rest from reference TRBV7-2 and TRBJ2-1, the complete variable domain is GAGVSQSPSNKVTEKGKDVELRCDPISGHTALYWYRQSLGQGLEFLIYFQGNSAPDKSGLPSDRFSAERTGGSVSTLTIQRTQQEDSAVYLCASSLRQAAYNEQFFGPGTRLTVL.

Only a few counts were recorded for this clonotype. The rearrangement links TRBV12-3 or TRBV12-4 to TRBJ2-7; D may be TRBD1 (5 bases). The CDR3 covers 16 residues. The germline V and J ends were trimmed by 5 bases and 2 bases, with 19 bases remaining between them. The CDR3, as DNA: TGTGCCAGCAGTCGTTTACCGGAGACAGCAACCTACGAGCAGTACTTC. It translates to CASSRLPETATYEQYF.

The rearrangement uses TRBV9 and TRBJ1-2, with D possibly matching TRBD1 (5 bases). Trimming shortened V by 3 bases and J by 1 base, and 13 bases separated the two germline ends. The germline gives CDR1 SGDLS, CDR2 YYNGEE. There are 15 residues in the CDR3. CDR3 in DNA: TGTGCCAGCAGCGCAGGGAGGGGAGATAACTATGGCTACACCTTC. This translates into CASSAGRGDNYGYTF. Full variable domain (missing parts from reference TRBV9 and TRBJ1-2): DSGVTQTPKHLITATGQRVTLRCSPRSGDLSVYWYQQSLDQGLQFLIQYYNGEERAKGNILERFSAQQFPDLHSELNLSSLELGDSALYFCASSAGRGDNYGYTFGSGTRLTVV.

This chain connects TRBV20-1 to TRBJ1-2; D is undetermined. CDR3 size: 12 residues. CDR1 is DFQATT, CDR2 SNEGSKA, per germline (reference sequence). The V and J ends lost 1 base and 4 bases respectively, with 7 bases between them. This CDR3 is CSARGKPYGYTF. The CDR3 bases are TGCAGTGCTAGAGGGAAACCCTATGGCTACACCTTC.

This clonotype was detected a few times. The V call is TRBV12-3 or TRBV12-4, the J call TRBJ2-2, with TRBD1 as a possible D gene (6 bases). V was cut by 5 bases and J by 6 bases, with 16 bases left in between. This CDR3 is 15 amino acids long. CDR3 bases: TGTGCCAGCAGTAAATCGACAGGTCGGGCCGGGGAGCTGTTTTTT. It specifies CASSKSTGRAGELFF.

The chain is built from TRBV10-3 and TRBJ1-1; tentatively, D is TRBD1 (5 bases). CDR3 size: 13 residues. Germline loops: CDR1 ENHRY, CDR2 SYGVKD. The V end lost 7 bases, the J end lost 3 bases, and 12 bases lay between the germline ends. In DNA form, the CDR3 reads TGTGCCATCACGGCAGGGATCGACACTGAAGCTTTCTTT. It encodes CAITAGIDTEAFF.

This clonotype was detected a few times. The chain uses TRBV15 and TRBJ1-1; possible D gene TRBD1, 5 bases. CDR1 and CDR2 (germline): LNHNV, YYDKDF (reference sequence). Trimming removed 2 bases from V and 1 base from J, with 17 bases in between. This CDR3 contains 17 residues. CDR3 loop: CATSRSPPGRRNTEAFF. The CDR3 region has the DNA TGTGCCACCAGCAGATCCCCTCCGGGACGGAGGAACACTGAAGCTTTCTTT.